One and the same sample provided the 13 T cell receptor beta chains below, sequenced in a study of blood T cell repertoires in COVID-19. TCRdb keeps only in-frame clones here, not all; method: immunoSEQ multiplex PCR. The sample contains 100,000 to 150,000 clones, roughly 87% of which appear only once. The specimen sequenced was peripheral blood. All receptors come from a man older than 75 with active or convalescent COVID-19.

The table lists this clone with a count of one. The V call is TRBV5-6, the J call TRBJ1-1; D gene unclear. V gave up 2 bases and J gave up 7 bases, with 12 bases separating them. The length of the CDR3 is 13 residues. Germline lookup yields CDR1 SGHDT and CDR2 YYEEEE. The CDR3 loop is CASSFAGGNEAFF. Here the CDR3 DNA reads TGTGCCAGCAGCTTCGCGGGTGGAAATGAAGCTTTCTTT.

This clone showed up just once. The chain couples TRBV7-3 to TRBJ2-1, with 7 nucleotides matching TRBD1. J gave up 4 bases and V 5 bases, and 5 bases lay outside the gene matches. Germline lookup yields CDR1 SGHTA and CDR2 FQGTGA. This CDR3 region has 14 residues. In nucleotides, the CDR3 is TGTGCCAGCAGCCCCGGGACAGAGTACAATGAGCAGTTCTTC. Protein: CASSPGTEYNEQFF.

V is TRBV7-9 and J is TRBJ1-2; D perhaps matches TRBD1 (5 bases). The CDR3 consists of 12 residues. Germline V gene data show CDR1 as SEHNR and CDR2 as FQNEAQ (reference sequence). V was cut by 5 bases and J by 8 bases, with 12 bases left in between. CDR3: CASSLGQGGYTF. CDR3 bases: TGTGCCAGCAGCCTAGGCCAGGGCGGCTACACCTTC.

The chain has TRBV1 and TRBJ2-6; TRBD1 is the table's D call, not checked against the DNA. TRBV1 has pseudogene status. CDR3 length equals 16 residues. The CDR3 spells CTSSTQGYSGANVLTF. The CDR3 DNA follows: TGCACCAGCAGCACACAGGGATACTCTGGGGCCAACGTCCTGACTTTC.

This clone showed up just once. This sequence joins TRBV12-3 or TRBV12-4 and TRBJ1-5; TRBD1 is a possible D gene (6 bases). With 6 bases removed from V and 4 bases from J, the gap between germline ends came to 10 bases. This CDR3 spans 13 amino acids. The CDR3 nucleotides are TGTGCCAGCAGACGGACAGCAAATCAGCCCCAGCATTTT. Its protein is CASRRTANQPQHF.

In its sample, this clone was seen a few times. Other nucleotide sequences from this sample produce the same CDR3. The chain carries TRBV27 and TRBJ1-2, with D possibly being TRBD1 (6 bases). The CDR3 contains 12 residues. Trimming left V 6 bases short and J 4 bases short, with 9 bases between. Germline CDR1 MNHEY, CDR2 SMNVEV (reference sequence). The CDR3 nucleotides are TGTGCCAGCAGACAGGGTTCCTATGGCTACACCTTC. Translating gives CASRQGSYGYTF.

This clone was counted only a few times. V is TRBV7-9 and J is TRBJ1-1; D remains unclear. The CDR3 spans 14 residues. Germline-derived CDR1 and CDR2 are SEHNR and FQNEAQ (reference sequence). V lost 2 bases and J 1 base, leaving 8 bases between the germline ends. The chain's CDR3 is CASSLLLGNTEAFF. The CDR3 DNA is TGTGCCAGCAGCTTATTACTCGGGAACACTGAAGCTTTCTTT.

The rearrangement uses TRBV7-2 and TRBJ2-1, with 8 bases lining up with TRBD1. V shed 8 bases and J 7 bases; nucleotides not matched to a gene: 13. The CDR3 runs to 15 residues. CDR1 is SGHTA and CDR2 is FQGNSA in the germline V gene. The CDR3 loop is CASGIRTGHGNEQFF. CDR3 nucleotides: TGTGCCAGCGGCATTCGGACAGGGCACGGTAATGAGCAGTTCTTC. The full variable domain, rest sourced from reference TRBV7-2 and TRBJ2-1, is GAGVSQSPSNKVTEKGKDVELRCDPISGHTALYWYRQSLGQGLEFLIYFQGNSAPDKSGLPSDRFSAERTGGSVSTLTIQRTQQEDSAVYLCASGIRTGHGNEQFFGPGTRLTVL.

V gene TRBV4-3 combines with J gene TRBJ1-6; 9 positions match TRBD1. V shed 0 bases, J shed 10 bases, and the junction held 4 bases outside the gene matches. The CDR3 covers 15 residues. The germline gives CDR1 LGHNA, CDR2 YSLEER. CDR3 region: CASSQDRGQGSPLHF. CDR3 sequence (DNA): TGCGCCAGCAGCCAAGATCGGGGACAGGGCTCACCCCTCCACTTT.

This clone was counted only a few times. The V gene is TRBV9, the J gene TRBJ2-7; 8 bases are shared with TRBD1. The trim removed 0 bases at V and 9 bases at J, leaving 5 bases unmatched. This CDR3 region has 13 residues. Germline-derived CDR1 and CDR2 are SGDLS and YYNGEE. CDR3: CASSVVETGVQYF. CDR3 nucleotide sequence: TGTGCCAGCAGCGTAGTGGAGACAGGGGTGCAGTACTTC.

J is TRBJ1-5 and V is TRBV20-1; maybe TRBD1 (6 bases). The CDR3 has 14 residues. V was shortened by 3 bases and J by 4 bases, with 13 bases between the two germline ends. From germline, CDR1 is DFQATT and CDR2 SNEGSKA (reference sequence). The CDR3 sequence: CSASLGARNQPQHF. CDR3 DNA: TGCAGTGCTAGTCTGGGGGCTCGAAATCAGCCCCAGCATTTT.

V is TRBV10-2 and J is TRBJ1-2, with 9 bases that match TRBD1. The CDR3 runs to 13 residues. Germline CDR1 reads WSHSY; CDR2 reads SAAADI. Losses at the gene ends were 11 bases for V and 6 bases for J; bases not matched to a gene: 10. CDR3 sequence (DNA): TGCGCCGGCGGGGACAGGGAGGGCAATGGCTACACCTTC. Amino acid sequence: CAGGDREGNGYTF.

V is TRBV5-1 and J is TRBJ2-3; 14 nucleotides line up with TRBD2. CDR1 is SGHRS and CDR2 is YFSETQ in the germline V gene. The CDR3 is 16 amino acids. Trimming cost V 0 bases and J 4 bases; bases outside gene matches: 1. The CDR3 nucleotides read TGCGCCAGCAGCTTGGGGGGACTAGCGGGAGCAGATACGCAGTATTTT. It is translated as CASSLGGLAGADTQYF.